The clone carrying this TCR beta chain was counted at least ten times. In germline, CDR1 is MNHEY, CDR2 SMNVEV (reference sequence). CDR3 length: 14 amino acids. V was cut by 7 bases and J by 2 bases, with 15 bases left in between. Stated time point: newly diagnosed GD, antithyroid drugs for less than 3 months. Extracted RNA from PBMCs served as the source of the TCR library. These data come from a study of regulatory T cells in long-lasting Graves disease. With iRepertoire HTBI primers and Arm-PCR of CDR3 regions, TCR beta libraries were built. TCRdb re-called the multiplex PCR reads with MiXCR, one entry per CDR3 protein. The sample lists more than 450,000 distinct CDR3 sequences, around 15% occurring once. In addition, the sample was reused for a study of T cells in Graves' hyperthyroidism and ophthalmopathy. As that report states: Patients aged 18 to 65 had newly diagnosed hyperthyroidism of under 2 months' duration.

The sample in question was peripheral blood mononuclear cells (PBMCs), obtained at new diagnosis, from a patient treated with antithyroid drugs. The chain carries TRBV27 and TRBJ2-7; the D gene is possibly TRBD2 (6 bases). The TCR was taken from a man aged 40-50 years with Graves disease. CDR3 nucleotides: TGTGCCAGCACCCCCGCTAGCGCGACCTACGAGCAGTACTTC. Its translation is CASTPASATYEQYF.